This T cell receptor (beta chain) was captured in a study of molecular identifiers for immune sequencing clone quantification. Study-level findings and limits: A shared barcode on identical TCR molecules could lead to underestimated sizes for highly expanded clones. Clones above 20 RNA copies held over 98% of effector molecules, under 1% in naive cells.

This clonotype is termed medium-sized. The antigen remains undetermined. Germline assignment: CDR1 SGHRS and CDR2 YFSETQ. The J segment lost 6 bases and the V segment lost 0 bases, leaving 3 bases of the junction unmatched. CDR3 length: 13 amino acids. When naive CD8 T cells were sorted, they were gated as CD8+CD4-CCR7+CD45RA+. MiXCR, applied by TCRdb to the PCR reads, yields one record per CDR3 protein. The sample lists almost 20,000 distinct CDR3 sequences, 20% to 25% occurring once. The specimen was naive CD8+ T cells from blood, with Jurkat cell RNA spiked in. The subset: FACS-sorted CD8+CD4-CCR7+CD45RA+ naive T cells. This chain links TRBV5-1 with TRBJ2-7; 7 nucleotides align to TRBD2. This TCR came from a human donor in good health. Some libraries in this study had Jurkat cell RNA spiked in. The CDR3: CASSLGGSGEQYF. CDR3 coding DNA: TGCGCCAGCAGCTTGGGCGGGAGTGGCGAGCAGTACTTC.